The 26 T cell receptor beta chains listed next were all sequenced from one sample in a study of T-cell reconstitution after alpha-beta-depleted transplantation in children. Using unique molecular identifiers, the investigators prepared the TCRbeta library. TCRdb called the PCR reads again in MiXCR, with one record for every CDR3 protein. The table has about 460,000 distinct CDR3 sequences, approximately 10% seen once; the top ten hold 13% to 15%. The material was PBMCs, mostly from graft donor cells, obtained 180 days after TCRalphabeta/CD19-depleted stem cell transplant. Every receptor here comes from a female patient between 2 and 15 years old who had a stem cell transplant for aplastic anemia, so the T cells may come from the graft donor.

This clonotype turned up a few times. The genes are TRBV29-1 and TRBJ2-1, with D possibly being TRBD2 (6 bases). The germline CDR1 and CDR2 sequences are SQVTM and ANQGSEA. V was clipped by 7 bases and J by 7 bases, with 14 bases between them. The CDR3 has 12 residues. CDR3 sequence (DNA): TGCAGCGCCGGGACTTTTCCGAATGAGCAGTTCTTC. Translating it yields CSAGTFPNEQFF.

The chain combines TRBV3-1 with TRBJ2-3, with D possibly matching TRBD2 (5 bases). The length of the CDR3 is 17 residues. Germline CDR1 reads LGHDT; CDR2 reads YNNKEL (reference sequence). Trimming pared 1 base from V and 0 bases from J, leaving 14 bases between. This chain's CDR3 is CASSQAFRAASTDTQYF. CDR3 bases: TGTGCCAGCAGCCAAGCCTTTCGAGCGGCTAGCACAGATACGCAGTATTTT.

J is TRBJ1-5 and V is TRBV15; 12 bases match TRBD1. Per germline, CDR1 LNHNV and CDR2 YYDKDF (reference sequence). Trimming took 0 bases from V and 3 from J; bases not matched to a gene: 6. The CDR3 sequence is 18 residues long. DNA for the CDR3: TGTGCCACCAGCAGAGATGTGGGGACAGGGGGCCACAATCAGCCCCAGCATTTT. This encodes CATSRDVGTGGHNQPQHF.

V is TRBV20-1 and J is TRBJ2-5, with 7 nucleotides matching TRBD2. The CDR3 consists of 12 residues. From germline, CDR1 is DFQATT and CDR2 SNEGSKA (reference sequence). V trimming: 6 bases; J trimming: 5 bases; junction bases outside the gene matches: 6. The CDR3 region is CSAPGGVETQYF. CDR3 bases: TGCAGTGCCCCGGGAGGCGTGGAGACCCAGTACTTC.

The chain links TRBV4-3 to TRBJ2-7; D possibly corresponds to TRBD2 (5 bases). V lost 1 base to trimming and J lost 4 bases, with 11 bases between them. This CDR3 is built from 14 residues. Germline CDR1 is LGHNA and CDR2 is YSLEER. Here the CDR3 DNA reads TGCGCCAGCAGCCAAGCCGGGGAAGGATACGAGCAGTACTTC. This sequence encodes CASSQAGEGYEQYF.

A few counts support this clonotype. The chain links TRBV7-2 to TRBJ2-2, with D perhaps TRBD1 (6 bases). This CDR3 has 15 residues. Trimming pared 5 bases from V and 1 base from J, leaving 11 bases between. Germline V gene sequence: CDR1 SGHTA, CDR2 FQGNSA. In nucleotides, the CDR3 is TGTGCCAGCAGCAGGACAGCCTTGAACACCGGGGAGCTGTTTTTT. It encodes CASSRTALNTGELFF.

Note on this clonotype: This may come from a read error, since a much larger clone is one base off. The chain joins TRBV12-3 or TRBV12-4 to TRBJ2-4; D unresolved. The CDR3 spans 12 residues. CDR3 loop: CASSAAKNSQYF. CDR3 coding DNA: TGTGCCAGCAGTGCCGCCAAAAACAGTCAGTACTTC.

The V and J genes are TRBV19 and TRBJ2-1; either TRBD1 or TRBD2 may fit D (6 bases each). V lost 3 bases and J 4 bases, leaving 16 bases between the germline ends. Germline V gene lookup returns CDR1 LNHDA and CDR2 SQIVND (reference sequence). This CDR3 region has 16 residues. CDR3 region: CASSIRWRDKYNEQFF. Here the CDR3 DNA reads TGTGCCAGTAGTATCAGGTGGCGGGACAAGTACAATGAGCAGTTCTTC.

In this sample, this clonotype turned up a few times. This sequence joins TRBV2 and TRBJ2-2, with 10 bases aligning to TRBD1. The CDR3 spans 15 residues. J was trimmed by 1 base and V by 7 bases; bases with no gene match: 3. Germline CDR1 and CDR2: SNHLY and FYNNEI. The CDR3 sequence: CASTDRGLNTGELFF. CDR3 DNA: TGTGCCAGCACTGACAGGGGGCTGAACACCGGGGAGCTGTTTTTT.

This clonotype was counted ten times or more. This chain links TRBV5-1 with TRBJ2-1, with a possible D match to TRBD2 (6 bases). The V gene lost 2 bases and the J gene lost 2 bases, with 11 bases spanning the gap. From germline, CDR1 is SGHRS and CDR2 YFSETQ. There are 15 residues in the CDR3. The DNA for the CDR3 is TGCGCCAGCAGCTTTAGCGGAGAACCCTACAATGAGCAGTTCTTC. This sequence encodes CASSFSGEPYNEQFF.

The CDR3 here is CASSLVPRHSYNEQFF. In nucleotides, the CDR3 is TGTGCCAGCAGCTTAGTTCCTAGGCACTCCTACAATGAGCAGTTCTTC. J is TRBJ2-1 and V is TRBV7-2; D call uncertain. Trimming removed 1 base at V and 0 bases at J, with 10 bases between. This CDR3 has 16 residues. CDR1 SGHTA and CDR2 FQGNSA come from the germline V gene.

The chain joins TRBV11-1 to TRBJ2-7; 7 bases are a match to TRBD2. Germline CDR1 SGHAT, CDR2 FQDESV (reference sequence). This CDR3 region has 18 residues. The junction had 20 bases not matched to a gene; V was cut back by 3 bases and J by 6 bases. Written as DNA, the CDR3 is TGTGCCAGCAGCTTCAAGCGGGGTTCTCCCCAGGCCCTATCCGAGCAGTACTTC. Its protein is CASSFKRGSPQALSEQYF.

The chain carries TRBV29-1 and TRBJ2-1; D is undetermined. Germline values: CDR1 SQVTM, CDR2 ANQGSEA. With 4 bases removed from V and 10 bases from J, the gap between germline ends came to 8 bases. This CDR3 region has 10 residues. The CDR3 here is CSVVGHEQFF. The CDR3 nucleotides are TGCAGCGTTGTCGGCCACGAGCAGTTCTTC.

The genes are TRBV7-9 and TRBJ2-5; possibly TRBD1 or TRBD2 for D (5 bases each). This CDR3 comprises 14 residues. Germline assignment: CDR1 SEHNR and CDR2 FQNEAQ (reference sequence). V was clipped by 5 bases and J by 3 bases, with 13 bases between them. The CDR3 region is CASSARDREETQYF. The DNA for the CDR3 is TGTGCCAGCAGCGCCAGGGACCGAGAAGAGACCCAGTACTTC.

The DNA for the CDR3 is TGTGCCAGCAGTTTAGCTACCGGGAGGATTTCCTACGAGCAGTACTTC. Protein: CASSLATGRISYEQYF. The V call is TRBV12-3 or TRBV12-4, the J call TRBJ2-7, with 7 bases that match TRBD2. The CDR3 extends over 16 amino acids. V lost 0 bases to trimming and J lost 1 base; unmatched junction nucleotides: 6.

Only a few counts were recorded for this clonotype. The CDR3 nucleotides are TGCAGCGTTCAAGGACGGAAAGAAGCTTTCTTT. This sequence encodes CSVQGRKEAFF. The chain joins TRBV29-1 to TRBJ1-1; no reliable D call. V was clipped by 5 bases and J by 8 bases, with 12 bases between them. Germline CDR1 is SQVTM and CDR2 is ANQGSEA. The CDR3 is 11 residues long.

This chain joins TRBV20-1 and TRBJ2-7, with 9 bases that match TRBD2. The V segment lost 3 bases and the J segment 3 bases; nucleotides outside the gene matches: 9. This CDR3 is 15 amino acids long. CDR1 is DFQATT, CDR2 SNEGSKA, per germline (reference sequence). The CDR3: CSARDLAGSNYEQYV. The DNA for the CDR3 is TGCAGTGCTAGGGACCTAGCGGGATCGAACTACGAGCAGTACGTC.

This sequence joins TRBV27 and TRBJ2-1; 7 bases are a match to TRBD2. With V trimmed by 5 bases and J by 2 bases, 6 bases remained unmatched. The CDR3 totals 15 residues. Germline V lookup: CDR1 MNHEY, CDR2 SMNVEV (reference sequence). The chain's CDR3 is CASSPGLGPYNEQFF. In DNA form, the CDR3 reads TGTGCCAGCAGTCCCGGACTAGGCCCCTACAATGAGCAGTTCTTC.

The CDR3 DNA reads TGTGCCAGCAGCCGGGACGGGGTTGGAGGCTACACCTTC. As protein: CASSRDGVGGYTF. This chain connects TRBV7-2 to TRBJ1-2; TRBD1 might be the D (5 bases). Germline V gene sequence: CDR1 SGHTA, CDR2 FQGNSA. The CDR3 runs to 13 residues. V was cut by 5 bases and J by 8 bases, with 15 bases left in between. The entire variable domain, with the rest obtained from reference TRBV7-2 and TRBJ1-2, is as follows: GAGVSQSPSNKVTEKGKDVELRCDPISGHTALYWYRQSLGQGLEFLIYFQGNSAPDKSGLPSDRFSAERTGGSVSTLTIQRTQQEDSAVYLCASSRDGVGGYTFGSGTRLTVV.

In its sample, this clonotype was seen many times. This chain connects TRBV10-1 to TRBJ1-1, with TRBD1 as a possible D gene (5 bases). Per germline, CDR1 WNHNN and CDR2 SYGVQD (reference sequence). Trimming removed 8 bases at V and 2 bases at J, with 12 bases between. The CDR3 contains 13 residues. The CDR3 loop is CASSGPSNTEAFF. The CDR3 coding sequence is TGCGCCAGCTCGGGGCCAAGTAACACTGAAGCTTTCTTT.

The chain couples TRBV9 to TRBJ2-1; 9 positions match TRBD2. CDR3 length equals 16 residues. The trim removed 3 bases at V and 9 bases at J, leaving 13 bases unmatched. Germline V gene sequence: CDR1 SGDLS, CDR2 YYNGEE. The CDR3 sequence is CASSGQGGGRAPEQFF. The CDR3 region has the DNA TGTGCCAGCAGCGGGCAGGGGGGCGGGAGGGCCCCTGAGCAGTTCTTC.

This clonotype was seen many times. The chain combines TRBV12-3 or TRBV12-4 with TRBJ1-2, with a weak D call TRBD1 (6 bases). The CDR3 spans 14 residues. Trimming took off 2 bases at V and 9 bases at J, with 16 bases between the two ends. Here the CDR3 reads CASSLWGADPSYTF. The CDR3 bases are TGTGCCAGCAGTTTATGGGGGGCTGATCCAAGCTACACCTTC.

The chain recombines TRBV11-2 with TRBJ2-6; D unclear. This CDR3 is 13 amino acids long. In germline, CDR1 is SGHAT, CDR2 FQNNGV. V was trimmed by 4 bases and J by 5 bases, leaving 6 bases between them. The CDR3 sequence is CASSYDRANVLTF. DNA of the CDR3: TGTGCCAGCAGCTACGACAGGGCCAACGTCCTGACTTTC.

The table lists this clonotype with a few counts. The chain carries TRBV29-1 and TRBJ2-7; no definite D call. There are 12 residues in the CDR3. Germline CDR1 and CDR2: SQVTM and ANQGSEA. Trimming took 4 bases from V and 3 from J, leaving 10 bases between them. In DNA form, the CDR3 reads TGCAGCGTTGCTGTGTCCGACTACGAGCAGTACTTC. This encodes CSVAVSDYEQYF.

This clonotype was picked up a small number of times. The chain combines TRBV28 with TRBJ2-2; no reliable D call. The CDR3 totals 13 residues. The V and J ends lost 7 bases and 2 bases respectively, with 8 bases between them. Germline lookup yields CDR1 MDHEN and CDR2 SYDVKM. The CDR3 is CASIQSNTGELFF. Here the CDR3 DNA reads TGTGCCAGCATTCAATCCAACACCGGGGAGCTGTTTTTT.

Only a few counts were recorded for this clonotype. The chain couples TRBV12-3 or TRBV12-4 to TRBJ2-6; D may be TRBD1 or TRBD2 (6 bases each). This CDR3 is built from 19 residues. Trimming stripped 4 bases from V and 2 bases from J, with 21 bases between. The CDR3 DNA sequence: TGTGCCAGCAGTTACGCCCCGGGGGCCCTTCGCACTGGGGCCAACGTCCTGACTTTC. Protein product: CASSYAPGALRTGANVLTF.